This T cell receptor beta chain came from a study of T cells in Graves' hyperthyroidism and ophthalmopathy. Study findings and constraints: Blood shared most expanded thyroid clonotypes above 0.001. Ophthalmopathy and stable hyperthyroidism were separated by a 13 V-J model.

Notes on this clonotype: Its target is unknown.

Over 18 months, lack of ophthalmopathy progression marked Graves' hyperthyroidism as stable. Each 10 ml fresh peripheral blood draw supplied the PBMCs. V shed 3 bases and J shed 8 bases, with 17 bases lying between them. The CDR3 totals 14 residues. The germline gives CDR1 SQVTM, CDR2 ANQGSEA. What was amplified from RNA transcripts were TCR beta CDR3 regions. Using the HTBI primer set, a first-round RT-PCR was run on the TCR CDR3. TCRdb used MiXCR to reprocess the multiplex PCR reads, holding one entry per CDR3 protein. Altogether 300,000 to 350,000 distinct CDR3 sequences are present, around a sixth being singletons, with the ten largest covering roughly 49%.

The receptor was derived from a woman in her 50s with Graves' hyperthyroidism. Sequences were obtained from blood. The V gene is TRBV29-1, the J gene TRBJ2-1; possibly TRBD2 for D (7 bases). CDR3 region: CSVERGGGADEQFF. The CDR3 bases are TGCAGCGTTGAGAGAGGTGGGGGGGCCGATGAGCAGTTCTTC.